This T cell receptor beta chain originates from a study of cytomegalovirus exposure and HLA in healthy donors. Across the whole study: The early release's HLA-typed donors yielded 80 million to 95 million unique TCRs.

Study findings and constraints: It was reported in a later analysis that an Asian-associated ancestry cluster showed fewer N-insertions than the 666-donor mean. There was a cluster of highly shared sequence variants that was likely a sequencing artifact. It was about 180 TCR beta chains that were listed as cytomegalovirus-associated.

It was with 60 Vbeta and 13 Jbeta primers that the PCR ran. The method was immunoSEQ multiplex PCR; TCRdb's version includes in-frame clones alone and lacks a portion of them. The sample consists of 170,000 or so clones, roughly three quarters of them appearing once. The CDR3 covers 17 residues. Germline V gives CDR1 LNHDA, CDR2 SQIVND (reference sequence). Trimming at V came to 5 bases and at J to 1 base, leaving 12 bases not matched to a gene. Concerning this clone itself: The antigen is unknown.

The receptor was derived from a woman aged 50 to 65 in good health and CMV-seropositive. The chain links TRBV19 to TRBJ1-2; TRBD1 matches 8 bases. The sample taken for sequencing was PBMCs. CDR3 amino acids: CASSPRQGRTVNYGYTF. CDR3 nucleotides: TGTGCCAGTAGTCCCCGACAGGGGAGGACTGTTAACTATGGCTACACCTTC.